The clone carrying this TCR beta chain was found once. Germline V gene sequence: CDR1 MNHNY, CDR2 SVGAGI (reference sequence). Trimming took 6 bases from V and 4 from J, leaving 16 bases between them. CDR3 length: 15 amino acids. These data originate in a study of cytomegalovirus exposure and HLA in healthy donors. The PCR had 60 Vbeta and 13 Jbeta primers. As processed by the authors: There were about 80 million unique TCR beta chains by a later count, and approximately 11 million of them were shared. Method: immunoSEQ multiplex PCR; TCRdb's copy keeps in-frame clones and lacks some. That table supplies the V and J calls and clone size; D and trimming were determined from the DNA. The table shows 100,000 to 150,000 clones, with about 80% occurring only once.

This clonotype was sampled from a man in his forties in good health and CMV-seronegative. Sequenced: PBMCs. The genes are TRBV6-6 and TRBJ1-3; the D gene is possibly TRBD1 (6 bases). The CDR3 coding sequence is TGTGCCAGCAGGGATGGGGGGGGCGCGGGAAACACCATATATTTT. This gives the protein CASRDGGGAGNTIYF.